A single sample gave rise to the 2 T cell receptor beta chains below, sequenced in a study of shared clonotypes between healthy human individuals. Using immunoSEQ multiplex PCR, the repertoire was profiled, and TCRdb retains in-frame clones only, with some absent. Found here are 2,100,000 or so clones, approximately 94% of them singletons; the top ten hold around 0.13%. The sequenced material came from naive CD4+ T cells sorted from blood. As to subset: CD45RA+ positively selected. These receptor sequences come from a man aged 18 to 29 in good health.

The CDR3 DNA sequence: TGTGCCAGCAGCTTGGACGACTTTCGACGGAGCCACACCTACAATGAGCAGTTCTTC. Protein: CASSLDDFRRSHTYNEQFF. This rearrangement joins TRBV5-6 to TRBJ2-1; no clear D gene. This CDR3 has 19 residues. Germline V gene lookup returns CDR1 SGHDT and CDR2 YYEEEE. The V gene lost 0 bases and the J gene lost 2 bases, with 21 bases spanning the gap. Full variable domain (outside the CDR3, taken from reference TRBV5-6 and TRBJ2-1): DAGVTQSPTHLIKTRGQQVTLRCSPKSGHDTVSWYQQALGQGPQFIFQYYEEEERQRGNFPDRFSGHQFPNYSSELNVNALLLGDSALYLCASSLDDFRRSHTYNEQFFGPGTRLTVL.

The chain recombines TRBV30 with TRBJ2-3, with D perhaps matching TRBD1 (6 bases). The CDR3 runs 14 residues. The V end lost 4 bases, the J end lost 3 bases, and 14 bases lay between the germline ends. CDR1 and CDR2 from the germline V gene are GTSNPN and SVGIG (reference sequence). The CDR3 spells CAWILRGWTDTQYF. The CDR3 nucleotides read TGTGCCTGGATCCTAAGGGGGTGGACAGATACGCAGTATTTT.